This TCR beta chain is drawn from a study of blood T cell repertoires in COVID-19. Between the trimmed V and J ends, which lost 7 bases and 1 base, there was a span of 10 bases. CDR3 length: 13 residues. The germline V gene has CDR1 MDHEN and CDR2 SYDVKM. TCRdb's copy holds only in-frame clones and misses some; the assay was immunoSEQ multiplex PCR. The sample lists almost 500,000 clones, approximately 86% occurring once. Individuals drawn from around 25 US areas were about 18 to 95 years old. The sequencing sample was made of PBMCs or T cells enriched from blood (not recorded which). This TCR came from a woman aged 55-70 years who had recovered from COVID-19. The J gene is TRBJ2-5, the V gene TRBV28, with TRBD2 as a possible D gene (6 bases). In DNA, the CDR3 is TGTGCCAGCACTCGGGGACTCCAAGAGACCCAGTACTTC. It encodes CASTRGLQETQYF.